This T cell receptor beta chain was recovered during a study of shared clonotypes between healthy human individuals. Only a few counts were recorded for this clone. Its antigen remains unidentified. TCRdb's table, derived via immunoSEQ multiplex PCR, lists solely in-frame clones and lacks some. The table includes more than 1 million clones, 75% to 80% detected once. Per the germline V gene, CDR1 is SGHAT and CDR2 is FQNNGV. This CDR3 has 17 residues. V lost 1 base and J 5 bases, leaving 20 bases between the germline ends. Study-level points and caveats: Across subsets, estimated richness was generally greater for naive than for memory populations.

The TCR was taken from a man aged 18-30 years in good health. Some clones in this sample may be carry-over from other donors' samples. Material for sequencing was memory CD4+ T cells from PBMCs. Subset in this sample: CD45RA-negative fraction. The chain is built from TRBV11-2 and TRBJ1-1; D gene unclear. The CDR3 loop is CASSLAGRAGRRTEAFF. Here the CDR3 DNA reads TGTGCCAGCAGCTTAGCTGGACGGGCAGGCAGAAGAACTGAAGCTTTCTTT. Full variable domain (rest looked up from reference TRBV11-2 and TRBJ1-1): EAGVAQSPRYKIIEKRQSVAFWCNPISGHATLYWYQQILGQGPKLLIQFQNNGVVDDSQLPKDRFSAERLKGVDSTLKIQPAKLEDSAVYLCASSLAGRAGRRTEAFFGQGTRLTVV.